The subject of this entry is one T cell receptor (beta chain). Its antigen is unknown. No much larger clonotype is one base removed from it; base qualities were not supplied. This was a case-control study nested in a cohort of healthcare workers in London, UK, who had nasopharyngeal swab PCR tests and blood samples taken every week. Healthcare workers were recruited between 23 and 31 March 2020, during the week of the UK lockdown, and were followed weekly for up to about 15 weeks. The data are from a study of early T cells in non-severe SARS-CoV-2 infection (dated by TCRdb to the early 2020s). Background for the entire study: TCR sequencing used bulk RNA from unsorted whole blood, so alpha and beta chains could not be paired.

Library preparation was by 5' RACE. The sequencer listed for this sample is NextSeq 500. The TCR library protocol attached unique molecular identifiers to individual cDNA molecules to correct for sequencing error and PCR bias. Both TCR alpha and beta chains were sequenced, and tight co-correlation was observed between alpha and beta sequence abundances in each sample. On the study's bioinformatics: Decombinator V4 was used to annotate TCR sequences for V gene, J gene and CDR3. TCRs were defined as expanded if a significant change between any two time points was detected under a Poisson model with p below 0.0001. TCR abundances were normalised to the total number of TCRs sequenced per sample and expressed as counts per million. MAIT TCRs were defined by TRAV1-2 paired with TRAJ12, TRAJ20 or TRAJ33, and iNKT TCRs by TRAV10 paired with TRAJ18. VDJdb, accessed 1 November 2021, was searched for CMV, EBV and SARS-CoV-2 annotated TCRs, excluding TCRs annotated for multiple antigens. TCRdb handled the public reads itself, with Q25 trimming in fastp and clone calling in MiXCR, and kept productive beta chains. Identical CDR3 proteins give one entry, which carries the most common genes and DNA. The authors' filters were not applied to this entry. This sample is represented by roughly 40,000 distinct CDR3 sequences; around 7% of them were singletons. Clones ranked in the top ten supply roughly 4.7% of the sample.

What the work shows at the level of the full study, not this receptor alone: Matching against VDJdb was skewed toward anti-spike CD8 responses, likely underestimated virus-specific expansions, and missed private and CD4 specificities.

The germline V gene specifies SNHLY as CDR1 and FYNNEI as CDR2. Trimming removed 7 bases from V and 9 bases from J; the gene matches leave 8 bases unexplained. The CDR3 sequence holds 14 residues, the cysteine and phenylalanine included. Only the CDR3 region is kept as DNA, spanning 42 bases read in frame from base 1. The V and J segments used are TRBV2 and TRBJ1-6, with 8 bases in between that match TRBD1. The TCR sequence derives from an adult who was a healthcare worker with PCR-confirmed SARS-CoV-2 infection or an uninfected control (not recorded which). Sequencing was performed on whole blood. The CDR3 loop reads CASTRTGSSSPLHF. The nucleotide sequence is TGTGCCAGCACCCGGACAGGGTCAAGTTCACCCCTCCACTTT.